Reported below is one TCR beta chain. The target of this receptor is not known. No per-base quality is available; no much larger clone lies one base away. TCRbeta CDR3 regions were amplified from genomic DNA by means of the immunoSEQ Assay, a bias-controlled multiplex PCR. As for how the authors treated the data: The number of nucleated cells in each sample was estimated by amplification of reference gene primers within the assay. To quantify the absolute abundance of each unique TCRbeta CDR3 rearrangement, sequence reads were collapsed and filtered. For each sample, productive Simpson clonality was calculated as the square root of Simpson's diversity index over productive rearrangements. In TCRdb, the immuneACCESS table is reduced to in-frame sequences with V and J assigned. These tables do not hold every clone; where another copy was compared, an unresolved V gene accounts for under half, and the others remain unexplained. V and J calls and clone size are given by that table; D and trimming were obtained from the DNA. This sample holds 25,000 or so clones; roughly 89% were observed only once. The ten biggest clones cover approximately 11% of the sample.

This specimen belongs to a study of blood T cell repertoires in COVID-19 (dated by TCRdb to 2020 to 2021). Turning to the overall study: The collaborator samples originated in the United States, Italy and Spain and spanned the acute and convalescent phases of COVID-19. The prospective study material was composed of cDNA or gDNA derived from T cells, B-cell-depleted T cells, or PBMCs. Deeply sampled blood TCRbeta repertoires from subjects exposed to, actively infected with, or recovered from COVID-19 were included in the dataset. The repertoires were released in a freely available public database meant as a resource for research on the immune response to SARS-CoV-2. The samples were drawn from the first 160 participants of the ongoing ImmuneRACE study and from roughly 1,300 subjects provided by 6 global collaborators. Nearly every sample came with metadata listing a de-identified subject ID, COVID-19 status, age in years and sex. Where available, HLA class I and class II types were obtained from metadata supplied by the sample provider rather than from assay-based typing. Points the paper makes about the study in general: How much clinical and demographic metadata was included differed by source and by participant, and the metadata was provided uncurated.

At the junction V is shortened by 5 bases and J by 5 bases; bases outside the gene matches: 7. CDR1 SNHLY and CDR2 FYNNEI were looked up in the germline V gene. The CDR3 goes from the cysteine to the phenylalanine over 15 residues. Just CDR3 DNA is preserved here, 45 bases in frame from base 1. The collaborating institutions used their own protocols to collect whole blood in K2EDTA tubes. Collaborator samples were shipped for TCRbeta analysis as frozen whole blood, isolated PBMCs, or DNA extracted from either sample type. The material sequenced was peripheral blood. In this chain, TRBV2 is recombined with TRBJ2-3, and 10 bases in between align with TRBD2. This receptor was taken from a man between 65 and 80 years old with acute or convalescent COVID-19. The CDR3 here reads CASSLLAGGRDTQYF. The DNA is TGTGCCAGCAGTCTTTTAGCGGGAGGCAGAGATACGCAGTATTTT. Here the CDR3 is joined to the reference TRBV2 and TRBJ2-3 genes, and the full variable domain is: EPEVTQTPSHQVTQMGQEVILRCVPISNHLYFYWYRQILGQKVEFLVSFYNNEISEKSEIFDDQFSVERPDGSNFTLKIRSTKLEDSAMYFCASSLLAGGRDTQYFGPGTRLTVL.